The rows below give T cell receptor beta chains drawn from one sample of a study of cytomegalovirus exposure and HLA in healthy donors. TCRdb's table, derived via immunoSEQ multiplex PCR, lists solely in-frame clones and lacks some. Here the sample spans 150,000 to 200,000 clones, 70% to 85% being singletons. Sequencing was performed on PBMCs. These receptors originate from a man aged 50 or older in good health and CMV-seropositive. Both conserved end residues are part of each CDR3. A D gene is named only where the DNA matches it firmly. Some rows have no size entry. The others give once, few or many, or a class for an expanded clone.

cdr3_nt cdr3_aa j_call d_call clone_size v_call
TGTGCCAGCAGCTTAAGTGCGGGAGCGAACACCGGGGAGCTGTTTTTT CASSLSAGANTGELFF TRBJ2-2 TRBD2 - TRBV7-3
TGCAGCGTTGAAGGAGGGACAGACTCCTACGAGCAGTACTTC CSVEGGTDSYEQYF TRBJ2-7 TRBD1 - TRBV29-1
TGTGCCAGCAGCCCCAGCGGGGGGGCCAAAAACATTCAGTACTTC CASSPSGGAKNIQYF TRBJ2-4 TRBD2 - TRBV9
TGTGCCAGCAGTCAGGGACAGGGTGGTAGAGAGACCCAGTACTTC CASSQGQGGRETQYF TRBJ2-5 TRBD1 - TRBV27
TGCGCCAGCAGCTTGGTCCCACAGGGCTCCTACGAGCAGTACTTC CASSLVPQGSYEQYF TRBJ2-7 - - TRBV5-1
TGTGCCAGCAGCCCACGGGACAGGGTGGACTACACCTTC CASSPRDRVDYTF TRBJ1-2 TRBD1 - TRBV5-4
TGTGCCAGCAGCTTCGGGACACTCGGTGAAAAACTGTTTTTT CASSFGTLGEKLFF TRBJ1-4 - - TRBV7-8
TGTGCCAGCAGTAACATAAGGAGCGGCTACACCTTC CASSNIRSGYTF TRBJ1-2 - - TRBV7-9
TGCGCCAGCAGCCAAGATCGTGCTACTTCCCAAGAGACCCAGTACTTC CASSQDRATSQETQYF TRBJ2-5 - - TRBV4-1
TGTGCTAGTGGCACCTCCGGGACAGGGGGACACACTGAAGCTTTCTTT CASGTSGTGGHTEAFF TRBJ1-1 TRBD1 once TRBV12-5
TGTGCCAGCACCGCCAGGGGGGAAAATCAGCCCCAGCATTTT CASTARGENQPQHF TRBJ1-5 TRBD1 - TRBV25-1
TGTGCCAGCAGGGCATGGACTAGCGGGAGGGCGAATGAGCAGTTCTTC CASRAWTSGRANEQFF TRBJ2-1 TRBD2 - TRBV28
TGTGCCAGCAGCGTGACTAGCGGGGGTGTCGGGGAGCTGTTTTTT CASSVTSGGVGELFF TRBJ2-2 TRBD2 - TRBV2
TGTGCCAGTAGTAAGGGACAGGGGGCCCTTCGTTTCCAAGAGACCCAGTACTTC CASSKGQGALRFQETQYF TRBJ2-5 TRBD1 - TRBV19
TGTGCCAGCAGTAGACTAGCGGGACGCACAGATACGCAGTATTTT CASSRLAGRTDTQYF TRBJ2-3 TRBD2 - TRBV6-1
TGTGCCAGCAGCCAAGATCCCGCGGGCAGGGGGTATCGGAGCAATCAGCCCCAGCATTTT CASSQDPAGRGYRSNQPQHF TRBJ1-5 TRBD1 - TRBV4-2
TGTGCCAGCAGCTCAGGGTGGGAAGCGGGAGTTTTCACCGGGGAGCTGTTTTTT CASSSGWEAGVFTGELFF TRBJ2-2 TRBD2 once TRBV11-2
TGTGCCAGCAGCCCCCGGAGGGAGCTCCATGAAAAACTGTTTTTT CASSPRRELHEKLFF TRBJ1-4 - - TRBV7-8
TGTGCCAGCAGCGCAACAGAGACAGGGAGATTTGAAGCTTTCTTT CASSATETGRFEAFF TRBJ1-1 TRBD1 - TRBV9
TGTGCCAGCAGTGAATTAGCGGGAACCGGGGAGCTGTTTTTT CASSELAGTGELFF TRBJ2-2 TRBD2 - TRBV6-1
TGTGCCAGTAGTCTTAGCAATCAGCCCCAGCATTTT CASSLSNQPQHF TRBJ1-5 - - TRBV19
TGTGCCAGCAGGGCCGACAGGGGGAACTCCTACGAGCAGTACTTC CASRADRGNSYEQYF TRBJ2-7 TRBD1 - TRBV6-1
TGTGCCAGCAGTCGAGACAGCTATGGCTACACCTTC CASSRDSYGYTF TRBJ1-2 - - TRBV2
TGTGCCAGCAGCTTTTACGAGCAAGAGACCCAGTACTTC CASSFYEQETQYF TRBJ2-5 - - TRBV5-4
TGCGCCAGCAGCCAAGACGTAGCGGGCAGGGGCTCCTACGAGCAGTACTTC CASSQDVAGRGSYEQYF TRBJ2-7 - - TRBV4-1
TGTGCCAGCAGTTCCAGGGGGCGATTTGATGTTCGGGCTGAGCAGTTCTTC CASSSRGRFDVRAEQFF TRBJ2-1 TRBD1 once TRBV27
TGTGCCATCAGTGGGACTAGCGGGAGTTATAATGAGCAGTTCTTC CAISGTSGSYNEQFF TRBJ2-1 TRBD2 - TRBV10-3
TGCGCCAGCAGCGTGCTCCCGGGACAAATCGATAGCAATCAGCCCCAGCATTTT CASSVLPGQIDSNQPQHF TRBJ1-5 - - TRBV5-1
TGTGCCAGCAGCTGGGACAGGGGTAATTCACCCCTCCACTTT CASSWDRGNSPLHF TRBJ1-6 TRBD1 - TRBV7-2
TGTGCCAGTAGTCGTCTAGCGGGGAGCACAGATACGCAGTATTTT CASSRLAGSTDTQYF TRBJ2-3 TRBD2 once TRBV19
TGTGCCAGCAGCGCGAGCGTGGGCACAGATACGCAGTATTTT CASSASVGTDTQYF TRBJ2-3 - - TRBV9
TGTGCCAGCAGTTTAGAGGGACTCGGTCGCAATCAGCCCCAGCATTTT CASSLEGLGRNQPQHF TRBJ1-5 - - TRBV27
TGTGCCAGCAGTGGCGGGACAGGGGGCGTTAATGGCTACACCTTC CASSGGTGGVNGYTF TRBJ1-2 TRBD1 - TRBV27
TGTGCCAGCAGCGTGCGGGACAGGGGATTTAGTAATTCACCCCTCCACTTT CASSVRDRGFSNSPLHF TRBJ1-6 TRBD1 - TRBV5-6
TGTGCCAGCAGCGGGGACAGATACAATGAGCAGTTCTTC CASSGDRYNEQFF TRBJ2-1 TRBD1 - TRBV9
TGTGCCATCAAGGACACCAATCAGCCCCAGCATTTT CAIKDTNQPQHF TRBJ1-5 - - TRBV10-3
TGTGCCAGCAGCCCCCAGGGAGGGAATGGCTACACCTTC CASSPQGGNGYTF TRBJ1-2 - - TRBV7-8
TGCGCCAGCAGCGACGGGACTGCCCCCTACGAGCAGTACTTC CASSDGTAPYEQYF TRBJ2-7 - - TRBV5-1
TGTGCCAGCAGTGAAAACCCAGGGGTCTATAATTCACCCCTCCACTTT CASSENPGVYNSPLHF TRBJ1-6 - - TRBV6-1
TGTGCCAGTAGTATCTACGGGAGGACTGAAGCTTTCTTT CASSIYGRTEAFF TRBJ1-1 - - TRBV19
TGTGCCAGCAGCTTGTGGACAGGGTGGCGCACCGGGGAGCTGTTTTTT CASSLWTGWRTGELFF TRBJ2-2 TRBD1 - TRBV5-6
TGTGCCAGCAGCTTAGGGGGAGCGGGGGGGCAGAATGAGCAGTTCTTC CASSLGGAGGQNEQFF TRBJ2-1 TRBD2 - TRBV7-3